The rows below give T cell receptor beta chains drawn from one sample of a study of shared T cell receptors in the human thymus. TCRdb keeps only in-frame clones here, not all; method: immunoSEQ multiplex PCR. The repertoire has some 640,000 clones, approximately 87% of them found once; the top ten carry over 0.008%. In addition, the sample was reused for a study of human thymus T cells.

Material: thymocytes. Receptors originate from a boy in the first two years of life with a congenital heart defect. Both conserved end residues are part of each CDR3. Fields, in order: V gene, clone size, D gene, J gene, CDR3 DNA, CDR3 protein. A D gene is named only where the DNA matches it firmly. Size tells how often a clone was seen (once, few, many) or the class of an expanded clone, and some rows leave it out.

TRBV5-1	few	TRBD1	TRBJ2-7	TGCGCCAGCAGCTGGAGGGACAGGGGGATGGAGCAGTACTTC	CASSWRDRGMEQYF
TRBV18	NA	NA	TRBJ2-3	TGTGCCAGCAAGCTTACTAGCACAGATACGCAGTATTTT	CASKLTSTDTQYF
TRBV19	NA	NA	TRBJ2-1	TGTGCCAGTAGTATGGACAACTACAATGAGCAGTTCTTC	CASSMDNYNEQFF
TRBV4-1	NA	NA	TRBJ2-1	TGCGCCAGCAGCCAAGAAGACTGGATGCCGAGCTCCTACAATGAGCAGTTCTTC	CASSQEDWMPSSYNEQFF
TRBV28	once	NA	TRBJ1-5	TGTGCCAGCAGCTTCAAACAGGAGATCGATCAGCCCCAGCATTTT	CASSFKQEIDQPQHF
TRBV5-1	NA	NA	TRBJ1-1	TGCGCCAGCAGCTTGAACACGAACACTGAAGCTTTCTTT	CASSLNTNTEAFF
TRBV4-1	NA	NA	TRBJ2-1	TGCGCCAGCAGCCATATACGCGTGTCCTACAATGAGCAGTTCTTC	CASSHIRVSYNEQFF
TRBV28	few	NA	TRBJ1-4	TGTGCCAGCACCCATGGGCAGCCTTGGGAAAAACTGTTTTTT	CASTHGQPWEKLFF
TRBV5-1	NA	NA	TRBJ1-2	TGCGCCAGCAGCCCTCAGACAGGAGAGGTGCTTTATGGCTACACCTTC	CASSPQTGEVLYGYTF
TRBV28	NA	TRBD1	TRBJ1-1	TGTGCCAGCAGTTTGGGGACAGGGGGCGCGACGTACGCTGAAGCTTTCTTT	CASSLGTGGATYAEAFF